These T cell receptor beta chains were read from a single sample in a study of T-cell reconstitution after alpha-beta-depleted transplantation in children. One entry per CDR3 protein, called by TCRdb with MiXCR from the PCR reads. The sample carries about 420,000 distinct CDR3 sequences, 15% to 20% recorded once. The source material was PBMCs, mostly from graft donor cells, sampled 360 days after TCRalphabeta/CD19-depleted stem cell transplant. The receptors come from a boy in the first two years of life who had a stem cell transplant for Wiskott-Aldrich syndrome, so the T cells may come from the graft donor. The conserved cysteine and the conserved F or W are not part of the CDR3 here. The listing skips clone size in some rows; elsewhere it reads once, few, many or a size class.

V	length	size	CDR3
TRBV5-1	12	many	ASSLGQGGTEAF
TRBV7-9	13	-	ASSPTDSGANVLT
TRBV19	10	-	ASSVEDNEQF
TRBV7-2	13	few	ASSALDRAQETQY
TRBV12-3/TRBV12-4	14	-	ASSRRDGETRDTQY
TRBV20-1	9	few	SARDTGPQY
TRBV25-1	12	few	ASSDHLGTDTQY
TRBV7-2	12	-	ASSLRDRSSPLH
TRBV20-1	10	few	SASVAVYEQY
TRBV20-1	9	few	SASWVNIQY
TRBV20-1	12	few	SARVGGLTYEQY
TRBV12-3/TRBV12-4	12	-	ASSFLQGPREQY
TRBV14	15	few	ASSQDPDRVGRETQY
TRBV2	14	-	ASSKTSGRRSDTQY
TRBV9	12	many	ASSELAGTNEQF
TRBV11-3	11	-	ASSATGLYEQY
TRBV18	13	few	ASSPQTGHTDTQY
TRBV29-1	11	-	SVTRDRGGEQY
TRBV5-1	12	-	ASSLGSPQETQY
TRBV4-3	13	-	ASSQVARAKNIQY
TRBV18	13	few	ASSRGLGATDTQY
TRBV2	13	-	ASSARDRGPDTQY
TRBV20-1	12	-	SAKNRGGNEKLF
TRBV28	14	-	ASSLRQGYSNQPQH
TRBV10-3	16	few	AISGITSGRSLYNEQF
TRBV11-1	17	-	ASSPARGWGLAGFNEQF
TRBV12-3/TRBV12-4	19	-	ASSLALGRTTQKLTYNEQF
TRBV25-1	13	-	ASSGTLGPYNEQF
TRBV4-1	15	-	ASSQPDRGPNTGELF
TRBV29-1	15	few	SVEGRDRVPYTDTQY
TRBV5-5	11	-	ASSLAVLYEQY